This T cell receptor (beta chain) is drawn from a study of vaccination and CD4 T cells after COVID-19. This clonotype was observed a single time. The target antigen is unknown. Trimming removed 4 bases at V and 1 base at J, with 6 bases between. The CDR3 totals 13 residues. Germline CDR1 reads MNHNS; CDR2 reads SASEGT. The sample's treatment: 10-day PBMC culture with coronavirus spike peptide pools or control peptides (ViraFEST assay). Sequencing of the DNA from cultured CD4+ T cells was carried out with the Oncomine TCR Beta short-read assay. TCRdb reanalysed the PCR reads using MiXCR and keeps one entry per CDR3 protein. The sample lists 6,500 to 10,000 distinct CDR3 sequences; about 63% were seen once.

The sequence was collected from a human donor who had recovered from COVID-19. The chain joins TRBV6-1 to TRBJ2-3; the D is unclear. Sample: CD4+ T cells from blood, cultured in vitro. The CDR3 DNA reads TGTGCCAGCAGTGGTCAGGGCACAGATACGCAGTATTTT. This encodes CASSGQGTDTQYF.